This is a list of T cell receptor beta chains from one sample in a study of shared clonotypes between healthy human individuals. Clones were sequenced by immunoSEQ multiplex PCR, and TCRdb holds only the in-frame ones, with some missing. The profile covers around 2.1 million clones, with approximately 94% appearing a single time and approximately 1.7% taken by the ten largest. What was sequenced was naive CD8+ T cells from PBMCs. These receptors came from a man younger than 30 in good health. Some clones in this sample may be carry-over from other donors' samples. Both conserved end residues are part of each CDR3. A D gene is named only where the DNA matches it firmly. Where a row states a size, it is once, few, many or the class of an expanded clone; other rows omit it.

>once|-|TRBV15|15|TRBJ1-1
TGTGCCACCAGCCCGCCCAGCGGAAAAAACACTGAAGCTTTCTTT
CATSPPSGKNTEAFF
>-|-|TRBV30|12|TRBJ2-1
TGTGCCTGGAGCGCGGTTTACAATGAGCAGTTCTTC
CAWSAVYNEQFF
>-|-|TRBV6-5|13|TRBJ1-1
TGTGCCAGCAGTGAACTCGGGGCGCTTGGAGCTTTCTTT
CASSELGALGAFF
>-|-|TRBV6-6|13|TRBJ2-1
TGTGCCAGCAGTTACTCGACGAACAATGAGCAGTTCTTC
CASSYSTNNEQFF
>few|-|TRBV19|14|TRBJ2-4
TGTGCCAGTAGTCCCCTAGGGGGTGTGCCCATTCAGTACTTC
CASSPLGGVPIQYF
>-|TRBD1|TRBV9|17|TRBJ2-3
TGTGCCAGCAGCGCTTCCGGGACAGATAGAATCACAGATACGCAGTATTTT
CASSASGTDRITDTQYF
>-|-|TRBV6-5|13|TRBJ1-2
TGTGCCAGCAGTTACGGGGGAAACTATGGCTACACCTTC
CASSYGGNYGYTF
>once|-|TRBV19|15|TRBJ2-7
TGTGCCAGTAGTATTACCGGGATAAACTACTACGAGCAGTACTTC
CASSITGINYYEQYF
>-|TRBD2|TRBV4-1|15|TRBJ2-7
TGCGCCAGCAGCCTCCGGACTAGCGGATCCTACGAGCAGTACTTC
CASSLRTSGSYEQYF
>-|-|TRBV6-5|15|TRBJ2-7
TGTGCCAGCAGTTACTCGAATCGCCCCGGAGACGAGCAGTACTTC
CASSYSNRPGDEQYF
>-|-|TRBV7-9|13|TRBJ1-2
TGTGCCAGCAGCACTCTCGGAGGAGAGGGCTACACCTTC
CASSTLGGEGYTF
>-|TRBD1|TRBV6-5|15|TRBJ2-7
TGTGCCAGCAGTTACGAAGGGGGCTGGTCCCACGAGCAGTACTTC
CASSYEGGWSHEQYF
>once|TRBD1|TRBV5-1|17|TRBJ1-1
TGCGCCAGCAGCCTGGAAGGGACAGGGGTAACGAACACTGAAGCTTTCTTT
CASSLEGTGVTNTEAFF
>-|-|TRBV7-9|14|TRBJ1-2
TGTGCCAGCAGCATAGGGACGGCCCACTATGGCTACACCTTC
CASSIGTAHYGYTF
>-|TRBD1|TRBV10-3|19|TRBJ2-1
TGTGCCATCAGTGAGACAAATCCTCGTAGGGACAGGGTTGTAAATGAGCAGTTCTTC
CAISETNPRRDRVVNEQFF
>-|-|TRBV27|12|TRBJ1-1
TGTGCCAGCACTACAGGGAACGGTGAAGCTTTCTTT
CASTTGNGEAFF
>-|-|TRBV30|11|TRBJ2-7
TGTGCCTGGAAAGCGGGCTACGAGCAGTACTTC
CAWKAGYEQYF
>-|TRBD2|TRBV7-2|15|TRBJ2-1
TGTGCCAGCAGCCTGATAGCGGGCTCCTACAATGAGCAGTTCTTC
CASSLIAGSYNEQFF
>-|-|TRBV6-5|15|TRBJ2-1
TGTGCCAGCAGTTCCCCGGAATCCGCCGACAATGAGCAGTTCTTC
CASSSPESADNEQFF
>-|-|TRBV7-2|14|TRBJ1-2
TGTGCCAGCAGCTTAGCGCTGGGAGACTATGGCTACACCTTC
CASSLALGDYGYTF
>-|-|TRBV2|12|TRBJ2-7
TGTGCCAGCCAGGCCCCCTCCTACGAGCAGTACTTC
CASQAPSYEQYF
>-|TRBD1|TRBV5-4|14|TRBJ1-4
TGTGCCAGCAGCTATGGACAGGGGAGGGAAAAACTGTTTTTT
CASSYGQGREKLFF
>-|TRBD1|TRBV5-1|16|TRBJ2-1
TGCGCCAGCAGCCGTCGTGGACAGGGGGCTCGAAATGAGCAGTTCTTC
CASSRRGQGARNEQFF
>-|-|TRBV10-3|15|TRBJ1-2
TGTGCCACCGCGTTGGGGGGGGCACCGGGGGGAGGCTACACCTTC
CATALGGAPGGGYTF
>-|TRBD1|TRBV29-1|16|TRBJ2-1
TGCAGCGTTGAAGACCTGGACAGGGGATCGGGCAATGAGCAGTTCTTC
CSVEDLDRGSGNEQFF
>-|-|TRBV28|18|TRBJ2-2
TGTGCCAGCAGTTGGGACCTGCTAGCAGAGAGGAACACCGGGGAGCTGTTTTTT
CASSWDLLAERNTGELFF
>-|-|TRBV10-2|16|TRBJ2-7
TGCGCCAGCAGTGAAGGTGTGGTAGGGCGGGGCTACGAGCAGTACTTC
CASSEGVVGRGYEQYF
>-|-|TRBV28|12|TRBJ2-1
TGTGCCAGCAGCCTTGGGGGCAGGGAGCAGTTCTTC
CASSLGGREQFF
>once|-|TRBV27|15|TRBJ1-1
TGTGCCAGCAGTTTATCGCGAGGGATTCATCCTGAAGCTTTCTTT
CASSLSRGIHPEAFF
>once|-|TRBV7-3|16|TRBJ1-2
TGTGCCAGCAGCTTATTTCCTGGATTCAATAACTATGGCTACACCTTC
CASSLFPGFNNYGYTF
>-|TRBD1|TRBV29-1|15|TRBJ2-7
TGCAGCGTTCACTCCGGGACAGGGAGATCCTACGAGCAGTACTTC
CSVHSGTGRSYEQYF
>-|TRBD2|TRBV4-2|15|TRBJ2-7
TGTGCCAGCAGCCAAAGGGGACTAGCGGCCTACGAGCAGTACTTC
CASSQRGLAAYEQYF
>-|-|TRBV18|16|TRBJ2-7
TGTGCCAGCTCACCACCCCCGGGGGCGCCGTCCTACGAGCAGTACTTC
CASSPPPGAPSYEQYF
>-|TRBD2|TRBV11-2|16|TRBJ2-1
TGTGCCAGCAGCCATCAGACTAGCGTGTCCTACAATGAGCAGTTCTTC
CASSHQTSVSYNEQFF
>-|TRBD2|TRBV5-1|17|TRBJ2-2
TGCGCCAGCAGCCTCGGCGGAGCGGGAGCGAACACCGGGGAGCTGTTTTTT
CASSLGGAGANTGELFF
>-|-|TRBV6-4|13|TRBJ2-1
TGTGCCAGCAGTGACTCTGGCGGGATTAACCAGTTCTTC
CASSDSGGINQFF
>-|-|TRBV6-5|13|TRBJ2-7
TGTGCCAGCAGTTACTATACGGGGCTCGAGCAGTACTTC
CASSYYTGLEQYF
>few|-|TRBV27|13|TRBJ1-1
TGTGCCAGCAGTTTATTCGGGAGTACTGAAGCTTTCTTT
CASSLFGSTEAFF
>-|-|TRBV11-2|10|TRBJ2-3
TGTGCCAGCAGCTTCGTCACCCTACTTTTT
CASSFVTLLF
>-|-|TRBV25-1|12|TRBJ2-3
TGTGCCAGCAGTCCCGGCACAGATACGCAGTATTTT
CASSPGTDTQYF
>-|-|TRBV7-7|15|TRBJ2-7
TGTGCCAGCAGCTTAGAATCGGGGGACAACTACGAGCAGTACTTC
CASSLESGDNYEQYF
>-|TRBD2|TRBV27|13|TRBJ2-4
TGTGCCAGCAGTTTATCGTCCGGGGGGTCCCTTAACTTC
CASSLSSGGSLNF
>-|TRBD2|TRBV7-6|16|TRBJ2-5
TGTGCCAGCAGAGGCCGCTTGCCGGGAGGGCAAGAGACCCAGTACTTC
CASRGRLPGGQETQYF
>few|TRBD1|TRBV5-6|12|TRBJ1-3
TGTGCCAGCAGCGGGACAGAGGACACCATATATTTT
CASSGTEDTIYF
>-|TRBD2|TRBV9|15|TRBJ2-2
TGTGCCAGCAGCAGCGGGACCCCGGACCCCGGGGAGCTGTTTTTT
CASSSGTPDPGELFF
>-|-|TRBV6-5|13|TRBJ2-7
TGTGCCAGCAGTTACCCTGGATTGGACGAGCAGTACTTC
CASSYPGLDEQYF
>-|-|TRBV5-1|13|TRBJ1-5
TGCGCCAGCAGCTTGGTGGGCAATCAGCCCCAGCATTTT
CASSLVGNQPQHF
>-|-|TRBV5-1|14|TRBJ2-5
TGCGCCAGCGGTCAACACCCCAAACAAGAGACCCAGTACTTC
CASGQHPKQETQYF
>-|TRBD2|TRBV10-3|22|TRBJ2-7
TGTGCCATCAGCGAGGCGGTGTCTAGCGGGAGAGCCAGGTCCCCACGGACCTACGAGCAGTACTTC
CAISEAVSSGRARSPRTYEQYF
>-|-|TRBV5-6|15|TRBJ2-7
TGTGCCAGCTCATTCGACACAGCCTTATACTACGAGCAGTACTTC
CASSFDTALYYEQYF
>-|TRBD1|TRBV7-8|15|TRBJ2-5
TGTGCCAGCAGCTTTACAGGGGCCCCCCAAGAGACCCAGTACTTC
CASSFTGAPQETQYF
>-|-|TRBV9|13|TRBJ2-1
TGTGCCAGCAGCGAGGGCCGGGTGGCTGAGCAGTTCTTC
CASSEGRVAEQFF
>-|-|TRBV28|13|TRBJ1-5
TGTGCCAGCAGTTTTTATAGCAATCAGCCCCAGCATTTT
CASSFYSNQPQHF
>-|-|TRBV19|16|TRBJ1-3
TGTGCCAGTAGTATACCGAACACTAGACCTGGAAACACCATATATTTT
CASSIPNTRPGNTIYF
>-|TRBD2|TRBV5-4|19|TRBJ2-1
TGTGCCAGCAGCCTAATAGGACTAGCGGGAACCCATGACTCACATGAGCAGTTCTTC
CASSLIGLAGTHDSHEQFF
>once|-|TRBV7-9|12|TRBJ2-1
TGTGCCAGCAGCTTAGCGCCCAATGAGCAGTTCTTC
CASSLAPNEQFF
>-|TRBD1|TRBV9|15|TRBJ2-2
TGTGCCAGCAGCTTCCGGGACAGGGGGCCCGGGGAGCTGTTTTTT
CASSFRDRGPGELFF
>-|-|TRBV10-3|17|TRBJ1-5
TGTGCCATCAGTGACATACAGGGTTTTCGTAGCAATCAGCCCCAGCATTTT
CAISDIQGFRSNQPQHF
>-|-|TRBV7-6|13|TRBJ1-2
TGTGCCAGCAGCTTAGACGCCCTGGATGGCTACACCTTC
CASSLDALDGYTF
>-|-|TRBV6-5|14|TRBJ2-5
TGTGCCAGCAGCCGACCAGGGAAAGAAGAGACCCAGTACTTC
CASSRPGKEETQYF